These 21 T cell receptor beta chains came from one sample sequenced in a study of blood T cell repertoires in COVID-19 (dated by TCRdb to the early 2020s). The receptor library was made with the immunoSEQ multiplex PCR assay. The table comes from immuneACCESS by way of TCRdb, which keeps in-frame sequences with V and J called. Part of the clones is missing from these tables; in studies checked, under half for an unresolved V gene and the rest for unknown reasons. In all, the sample holds tens of thousands of clones, and 75% to 90% of those were seen once. The ten most abundant clones make up less than 20% of the sample. Sequenced: peripheral blood. The source of these receptors is a woman of 80 years or more with acute or convalescent COVID-19.

With regard to this clone: The sample carries other DNA sequences with the same CDR3. The V call is TRBV7-6, the J call TRBJ2-7, with 8 bases lining up with TRBD1. The CDR3 has 15 residues. V lost 1 base to trimming and J lost 7 bases; unmatched junction nucleotides: 9. The germline V gene encodes CDR1 SGHVS and CDR2 FNYEAQ. The DNA for the CDR3 is TGTGCCAGCAGCTTAGGGAGTCAGGGGGCAGGGGAGCAGTACTTC. Its translation: CASSLGSQGAGEQYF.

This clone occurred once. The chain recombines TRBV5-1 with TRBJ2-7; TRBD1 is a possible D gene (6 bases). V was pared by 0 bases and J by 3 bases, with 13 bases between. Germline loops: CDR1 SGHRS, CDR2 YFSETQ. The CDR3 extends over 15 amino acids. The DNA of the CDR3 is TGCGCCAGCAGCTTGGGTACAGGGCTCCTCTACGAGCAGTACTTC. This codes for CASSLGTGLLYEQYF.

The V call is TRBV5-1, the J call TRBJ1-6; possibly TRBD1 for D (6 bases). The CDR3 is 15 amino acids. V was shortened by 4 bases and J by 7 bases, with 15 bases between the two germline ends. CDR1 SGHRS and CDR2 YFSETQ come from the germline V gene. The CDR3 here is CASSGSRGFNSPLHF. CDR3 bases: TGCGCCAGCAGCGGATCCAGGGGTTTCAATTCACCCCTCCACTTT.

The rearrangement joins TRBV3-1 (or the pseudogene TRBV3-2) to TRBJ2-7, with 9 bases aligning to TRBD1. The CDR3 covers 14 residues. J gave up 4 bases and V 3 bases, and 4 bases lay outside the gene matches. Germline values: CDR1 LGHDT, CDR2 YNNKEL (reference sequence). The CDR3 DNA reads TGTGCCAGCAGCCACGGGACAGGGATGTACGAGCAGTACTTC. Its protein product is CASSHGTGMYEQYF.

The V gene is TRBV5-5, the J gene TRBJ1-1, with D possibly matching TRBD1 (6 bases). CDR3 length: 15 residues. Trimming shortened V by 1 base and J by 4 bases, and 14 bases separated the two germline ends. Germline values: CDR1 SGHKS, CDR2 YYEKEE (reference sequence). The CDR3 here is CASSLWTQGSTEAFF. The CDR3 bases are TGTGCCAGCAGCTTGTGGACCCAGGGGAGCACTGAAGCTTTCTTT.

The chain joins TRBV4-1 to TRBJ1-2; TRBD1 agrees at 8 bases. CDR1 is MGHRA and CDR2 is YSYEKL in the germline V gene. Unmatched junction bases numbered 18, after V lost 1 base and J lost 8 bases. The CDR3 length is 18 residues. CDR3 in DNA: TGCGCCAGCAGCCAAGTAGGGAGAGGACAGGGTCATAGAAGAGGCTACACCTTC. Amino acids: CASSQVGRGQGHRRGYTF.

V usage is TRBV7-9 and J usage is TRBJ1-1, with D unresolved. CDR3 size: 13 residues. Germline CDR1 reads SEHNR; CDR2 reads FQNEAQ (reference sequence). V was trimmed by 6 bases and J by 7 bases, leaving 15 bases between them. The CDR3 sequence: CASSADGGLEAFF. CDR3 nucleotides: TGTGCCAGCAGTGCTGACGGCGGGCTTGAAGCTTTCTTT.

The rearrangement joins TRBV5-4 to TRBJ2-1; TRBD2 matches 14 bases. This CDR3 has 17 residues. Per germline, CDR1 SGHNT and CDR2 YYREEE (reference sequence). Trimming removed 4 bases from V and 0 bases from J; junction bases left unmatched: 3. The CDR3 bases are TGTGCCAGCAGCCGGACTAGCGGGGGGAGCTCCTACAATGAGCAGTTCTTC. This gives the protein CASSRTSGGSSYNEQFF.

J is TRBJ2-3 and V is TRBV7-6; 16 bases agree with TRBD2. The germline V gene encodes CDR1 SGHVS and CDR2 FNYEAQ. Trimming removed 6 bases from V and 2 bases from J; junction bases left unmatched: 8. The CDR3 covers 18 residues. The DNA for the CDR3 is TGTGCCAGCAGACAAGGGGGGACTAGCGGGAGGGTCACAGATACGCAGTATTTT. Protein product: CASRQGGTSGRVTDTQYF.

The CDR3: CAISPGTGDYGYTF. The CDR3, as DNA: TGTGCCATCAGTCCCGGGACAGGGGACTATGGCTACACCTTC. This chain uses TRBV10-3 with TRBJ1-2; 10 bases agree with TRBD1. The CDR3 consists of 14 residues. Germline CDR1 reads ENHRY; CDR2 reads SYGVKD. Trimming at V came to 5 bases and at J to 3 bases, leaving 3 bases not matched to a gene.

V usage is TRBV6-7 and J usage is TRBJ2-5; tentative D call: TRBD1 (5 bases). TRBV6-7 is treated as an ORF (open reading frame) with a function not yet certain. CDR3 length: 15 amino acids. The ends were cut back, 0 bases at V and 5 bases at J, with 13 bases in the middle. DNA of the CDR3: TGTGCCAGCAGTTACTCGTTCAGGGTCGGGGAGACCCAGTACTTC. Its translation is CASSYSFRVGETQYF.

There are a few counts of this clone. V and J are TRBV6-1 and TRBJ1-6; 10 bases map to TRBD1. V was clipped by 1 base and J by 7 bases; unmatched bases: 4. Germline V gene sequence: CDR1 MNHNS, CDR2 SASEGT. The CDR3 loop spans 16 amino acids. This CDR3 is CASSEGQGANNSPLHF. The CDR3 DNA sequence: TGTGCCAGCAGTGAAGGACAGGGGGCGAACAATTCACCCCTCCACTTT.

The gene calls are TRBV19 and TRBJ1-3; no clear D gene. The germline V gene encodes CDR1 LNHDA and CDR2 SQIVND (reference sequence). There are 14 residues in the CDR3. V gave up 7 bases and J gave up 0 bases, with 10 bases separating them. In DNA form, the CDR3 reads TGTGCCAGTAACGACTGGAGCTCTGGAAACACCATATATTTT. This sequence encodes CASNDWSSGNTIYF.

This clone has only one observation. V gene TRBV11-2 combines with J gene TRBJ2-1, with D hard to call. Between the trimmed V and J ends, which lost 3 bases and 8 bases, there was a span of 5 bases. Germline V gene lookup returns CDR1 SGHAT and CDR2 FQNNGV. The CDR3 loop spans 11 amino acids. CDR3 in DNA: TGTGCCAGCAGCTTTTATGATGAGCAGTTCTTC. This translates into CASSFYDEQFF.

The chain has TRBV2 and TRBJ2-7; the D gene is possibly TRBD2 (5 bases). The length of the CDR3 is 13 residues. Trimming took 6 bases from V and 5 from J, leaving 14 bases between them. Germline V gives CDR1 SNHLY, CDR2 FYNNEI. CDR3 loop: CASRASGVNEQYF. The CDR3 nucleotides read TGTGCCAGCAGAGCAAGCGGAGTTAACGAGCAGTACTTC.

V is TRBV5-8 and J is TRBJ2-1, with 7 bases fitting TRBD2. Germline loops: CDR1 SGHTS, CDR2 YDEGEE. This CDR3 has 14 amino acids. With 2 bases clipped from V and 12 bases from J, the junction kept 11 bases outside the gene matches. For the CDR3, the DNA is TGTGCCAGCAGCTTACGGCGGGAGCTTTGGGGGCAGTTCTTC. Translated, it gives CASSLRRELWGQFF.

The chain joins TRBV5-4 to TRBJ2-1, with D unclear. The CDR3 has 14 amino acids. CDR1 SGHNT and CDR2 YYREEE come from the germline V gene (reference sequence). The V gene lost 0 bases and the J gene lost 5 bases, with 9 bases spanning the gap. Written as DNA, the CDR3 is TGTGCCAGCAGCTTGGCTCTATTTAACAATGAGCAGTTCTTC. Protein product: CASSLALFNNEQFF. Full variable domain (remainder filled in from reference TRBV5-4 and TRBJ2-1): ETGVTQSPTHLIKTRGQQVTLRCSSQSGHNTVSWYQQALGQGPQFIFQYYREEENGRGNFPPRFSGLQFPNYSSELNVNALELDDSALYLCASSLALFNNEQFFGPGTRLTVL.

The genes are TRBV12-3 or TRBV12-4 and TRBJ2-6, with D unresolved. The V end lost 7 bases, the J end lost 4 bases, and 8 bases lay between the germline ends. The CDR3 is 13 amino acids. The CDR3 loop is CASKELGANVLTF. In DNA form, the CDR3 reads TGTGCCAGCAAAGAGCTCGGGGCCAACGTCCTGACTTTC.

The V gene is TRBV5-1, the J gene TRBJ1-6, with TRBD1 as a possible D gene (5 bases). The V end was cut by 0 bases, the J end by 8 bases, with 9 bases between. Germline CDR1 SGHRS, CDR2 YFSETQ. The CDR3 is 14 residues long. In DNA form, the CDR3 reads TGCGCCAGCAGCTTGGCGGGGGATGATTCACCCCTCCACTTT. Its translation: CASSLAGDDSPLHF.

The chain is built from TRBV29-1 and TRBJ2-1, with a tentative D call TRBD1 (6 bases). The CDR3 loop spans 11 amino acids. Looked up from germline, CDR1 is SQVTM and CDR2 is ANQGSEA. Trimming removed 4 bases at V and 10 bases at J, with 11 bases between. CDR3 in amino acids: CSVGTVYEQFF. The CDR3 DNA reads as TGCAGCGTTGGGACAGTTTACGAGCAGTTCTTC.

The genes are TRBV19 and TRBJ2-3; maybe TRBD2 (5 bases). The CDR3 loop spans 14 amino acids. Trimming removed 8 bases from V and 3 bases from J, with 15 bases in between. Germline loops: CDR1 LNHDA, CDR2 SQIVND (reference sequence). CDR3 bases: TGTGCCAGTGCGCTACTAGGCTCGACAGATACGCAGTATTTT. It encodes CASALLGSTDTQYF.